This TCR beta chain derives from a study of radiation and T cells in renal cell carcinoma. Study-level points and caveats: In blood, top tumor clones expanded by 2 weeks, shrinking by 4.

In germline, CDR1 is SGHTA, CDR2 FQGNSA. CDR3 length equals 15 residues. Trimming shortened V by 1 base and J by 7 bases, and 14 bases separated the two germline ends. As concerns this clone: Its cognate antigen is unknown.

Repertoires were generated with immunoSEQ multiplex PCR, while TCRdb's copy carries only in-frame clones and drops some. The sample carries roughly 130,000 clones, about 81% recorded once. Time point defined: blood 2 weeks post-SBRT. Treatment in this sample: 15 Gy SBRT to primary tumor, nephrectomy 4 weeks later. The starting material was blood, obtained from a patient whose treatment included radiotherapy and nephrectomy. The rearrangement links TRBV7-2 to TRBJ1-3, with D tentatively TRBD1 (5 bases). The TCR comes from a woman in her fifties or sixties with renal cell carcinoma. CDR3 nucleotides: TGTGCCAGCAGCTTAGTCGGGGGTTCGGGGAACACCATATATTTT. Its translation is CASSLVGGSGNTIYF.